This T cell receptor beta chain is from a study of Tregs in tolerant kidney transplant recipients. This clone was seen more than once but under ten times. Antigen specificity is unknown. General observations from the study: This study did not directly address biological reproducibility. Expanding Tregs on activated donor B cells appeared to best identify donor-specific TCRbeta clones.

There are 13 residues in the CDR3. V lost 4 bases and J 3 bases, leaving 7 bases between the germline ends. Germline CDR1 reads LNHDA; CDR2 reads SQIVND (reference sequence). Profiling relied on immunoSEQ multiplex PCR, and the TCRdb table lists in-frame clones only, not all of them. The data contain some 74,000 clones, 85% to 95% of them singletons. This clonotype was obtained from a human donor who received a combined kidney and bone marrow transplant. The chain has TRBV19 and TRBJ1-3; TRBD1 is a possible D gene (6 bases). Source: Tregs from blood, taken before the transplant. CDR3 sequence: CASSRTVGNTIYF. In DNA, the CDR3 is TGTGCCAGTAGTAGGACAGTTGGAAACACCATATATTTT.